This T cell receptor (beta chain) was sequenced in a study of post-analysis software for immune sequencing data. Across the whole study: The study covered relapsing-remitting, secondary progressive and progressive-relapsing courses of multiple sclerosis. Study-wide results and limits: Pronounced co-clustering by F measure was evident among identically batched samples. The five TRBV segments detected at higher frequency in patients than in controls included TRBV5-6, TRBV5-1 and TRBV20-1. In multiple sclerosis, normalized Chao1 diversity was significantly below that of controls.

J lost 0 bases, V lost 8 bases, and 7 bases had no gene match. The V gene's germline CDR1 is MNHEY and CDR2 SVGAGI. The CDR3 is 15 residues long. Turning to this clonotype: What it recognizes is unknown.

TCR beta libraries were prepared from cDNA with unique molecular identifiers. Each sample of roughly 0.95 to 10 million input T cells yielded around 500,000 cDNA molecules, so each molecule approximated one T cell. TCRdb itself ran the PCR reads through MiXCR, one entry per CDR3 protein. The data contain approximately 630,000 distinct CDR3 sequences, approximately 60% of them singletons. Sequencing used blood. The source of this sequence is a girl aged 2 to 10 with multiple sclerosis. The chain combines TRBV6-5 with TRBJ1-2; 9 bases are a match to TRBD1. The CDR3 DNA follows: TGTGCCAGCGGAAGACAGGGGGGCTCTAACTATGGCTACACCTTC. Protein sequence: CASGRQGGSNYGYTF.